These T cell receptor beta chains were read from a single sample in a study of shared clonotypes between healthy human individuals. Assay used: immunoSEQ multiplex PCR; TCRdb lists only in-frame clones, some missing. The sample consists of approximately 2.5 million clones, over 85% of them appearing once. Sequencing was performed on naive CD4+ T cells sorted from blood. These receptors all come from a man aged 18 to 30 in good health. Each CDR3 is given with its conserved first and last residue. D genes are given only for firm matches. Only part of the rows carry a size: once, few, many, or a class if the clone is expanded.

TRBD2,TRBV11-2,TRBJ2-3,NA,TGTGCCAGCAGCTCAAGGAGGACTAGCGGGAGGGCCCCAGATACGCAGTATTTT,CASSSRRTSGRAPDTQYF
TRBD1,TRBV18,TRBJ1-2,NA,TGTGCCAGCTCACCAAACGACAGGGGGCATGGCTACACCTTC,CASSPNDRGHGYTF
NA,TRBV2,TRBJ2-7,once,TGTGCCAGCAGCCGAGGGGGGAACGAGCAGTACTTC,CASSRGGNEQYF
TRBD2,TRBV11-2,TRBJ2-3,NA,TGTGCCAGCAGCTTAGTCCCTAGCGGGAGGGGGGCAGATACGCAGTATTTT,CASSLVPSGRGADTQYF
NA,TRBV11-2,TRBJ2-7,few,TGTGCCAGCGGTCCTCTCTACGAGCAGTACTTC,CASGPLYEQYF
NA,TRBV5-1,TRBJ1-1,NA,TGCGCCAGCAGCGGGGACCCGGGGAACACTGAAGCTTTCTTT,CASSGDPGNTEAFF
NA,TRBV29-1,TRBJ1-3,NA,TGCAGCGTGGTACCAGGGTCTGGAAACACCATATATTTT,CSVVPGSGNTIYF
TRBD1,TRBV28,TRBJ1-3,NA,TGTGCCAGCAGCCAAGGGACAGCCTCTGGAAACACCATATATTTT,CASSQGTASGNTIYF
NA,TRBV21-1,TRBJ1-1,NA,TGTGCCAGCAGCAAAAGACAGGGGAGGGAGTGGCCGGCCGCTTTCTTT,CASSKRQGREWPAAFF
NA,TRBV5-8,TRBJ1-6,NA,TGTGCCAGCAGCTTATGGACGACTGATAATTCACCCCTCCACTTT,CASSLWTTDNSPLHF
TRBD1,TRBV2,TRBJ1-4,NA,TGTGCCAGCAGCCTCGACAGGGGAGGTGAAAAACTGTTTTTT,CASSLDRGGEKLFF
NA,TRBV6-1,TRBJ2-5,NA,TGTGCCAGCAGTGAAATGGACAGTGGCGGGACCCAGTACTTC,CASSEMDSGGTQYF
TRBD1,TRBV2,TRBJ2-3,NA,TGTGCCAGCAGTGGGACAGGGGGCAGGGGCACAGATACGCAGTATTTT,CASSGTGGRGTDTQYF
NA,TRBV10-3,TRBJ1-4,NA,TGTGCCATCGGGGGTTTTGCTAATGAAAAACTGTTTTTT,CAIGGFANEKLFF
NA,TRBV19,TRBJ2-1,NA,TGTGCCAGTAGATGGGGGAACAATGAGCAGTTCTTC,CASRWGNNEQFF